This T cell receptor beta chain was captured in a study of blood T cell repertoires in COVID-19 (dated by TCRdb to the early 2020s). Context from the whole study: The collaborator samples originated in the United States, Italy and Spain and spanned the acute and convalescent phases of COVID-19. The prospective study material was composed of cDNA or gDNA derived from T cells, B-cell-depleted T cells, or PBMCs. Subjects who had been exposed to COVID-19, were actively infected with it, or had recovered from it provided the deeply sampled blood TCRbeta repertoires that made up the dataset. A freely available public database, intended as a resource for researchers studying the immune response to SARS-CoV-2, is where the repertoires were released. Samples came from the ongoing ImmuneRACE study (first 160 participants) plus 1,254 subjects from 6 global collaborators. A de-identified subject ID, COVID-19 status, age in years and sex were almost always included in the sample metadata. Where available, HLA class I and class II types were taken from metadata supplied by the sample provider and were not determined by assay-based typing.

Each collaborating institution followed its own protocols to collect whole blood in K2EDTA tubes. For TCRbeta analysis, collaborators shipped samples as frozen whole blood, isolated PBMCs, or DNA extracted from either of those sample types. CDR1 MNHEY and CDR2 SVGEGT were looked up in the germline V gene. V was cut back by 0 bases and J by 8 bases, leaving a gap of 4 bases between them. There are 11 amino acids in the CDR3, from cysteine to phenylalanine inclusive. The retained sequence is limited to the CDR3, 33 bases, with the frame set at the first base. TCRbeta CDR3 regions were amplified from genomic DNA by means of the immunoSEQ Assay, a bias-controlled multiplex PCR. In the authors' own workflow: The number of nucleated cells in each sample was estimated by amplification of reference gene primers within the assay. Sequence reads were collapsed and filtered to measure the absolute abundance of every unique TCRbeta CDR3 rearrangement. For each sample, productive Simpson clonality was calculated by taking the square root of Simpson's diversity index across productive rearrangements. The immuneACCESS repertoire file appears here via TCRdb, limited to in-frame rearrangements. These files lack a portion of the clones; in checked studies, under half of the deficit traces to unresolved V genes, and the cause of the others is not known. D and trimming come from the DNA, and the V and J calls and clone size come from that table. In this sample the table shows 120,000 or so clones, roughly 89% of which occur a single time. Around 2.1% of the sample is in the top ten clones.

Regarding this clone: The specificity of this receptor is unknown. Within one base of it there is no much larger clone, and no base qualities were kept.

Broader findings and caveats from the paper: The quantity of clinical and demographic metadata differed by source and by participant and was supplied without curation.

The sample was peripheral blood. The chain is assembled from TRBV6-2 or TRBV6-3 and TRBJ1-2, with the D gene not confidently named. This TCR was sampled from a woman between 50 and 59 years old with acute or convalescent COVID-19. In nucleotides, the sequence is TGTGCCAGCAGTTACTCGCAGGGCTACACCTTC. It translates as CASSYSQGYTF.